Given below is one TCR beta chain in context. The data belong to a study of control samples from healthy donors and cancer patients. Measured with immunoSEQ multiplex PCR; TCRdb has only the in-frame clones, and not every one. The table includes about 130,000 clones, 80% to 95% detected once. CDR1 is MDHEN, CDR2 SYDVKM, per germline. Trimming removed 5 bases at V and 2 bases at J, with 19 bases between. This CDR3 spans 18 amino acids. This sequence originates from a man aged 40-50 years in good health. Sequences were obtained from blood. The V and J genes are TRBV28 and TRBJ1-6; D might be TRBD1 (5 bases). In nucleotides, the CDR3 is TGTGCCAGCAGTACACGATCAACGGGGCTCCCCTATAATTCACCCCTCCACTTT. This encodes CASSTRSTGLPYNSPLHF.